This T cell receptor beta chain was obtained from a study of cytomegalovirus exposure and HLA in healthy donors (dated by TCRdb to the late 2010s). Regarding the complete study: According to an earlier analysis of a few hundred of the donors, about 179 million T cells yielded 90 million to 140 million unique TCR beta sequences and approximately 300 Gb of sequence data. Typing coverage varied by locus: roughly 629-630 donors for A, B, C, DRB1 and DQB1; approximately 500 for DQA1; nearly 610 for DPA1; approximately 450 for DPB1. In a later analysis, previously published TCR beta repertoires from 600 to 850 donors were re-analyzed and high-resolution HLA genotyping was added so that TCR occurrence patterns could be studied. Rather than drawing on any new phenotypic data, the later analysis identified candidate immune exposures from TCR beta sequences and the way those sequences occurred across donors. High-throughput TCR immunosequencing, statistical association of individual TCRs with disease status, and machine learning were combined to predict cytomegalovirus infection status. The study used immunosequencing to profile the T cell repertoires of several hundred subjects and linked those repertoires to cytomegalovirus serostatus. A later genetic analysis used genome-wide SNP genotypes for about 65% of the 666 donors, treating that subset as a discovery cohort. Every repertoire in the discovery cohort had been generated on one and the same sequencing platform. The study was designed to test whether signatures of past pathogen exposure could be identified by cataloging public T cell receptors. Alongside the repertoire data, information on donor age, sex, ethnicity and CMV serostatus was compiled. A separate validation cohort of more than 100 different subjects was used in addition to the approximately 700-subject first cohort. Across 300 to 400 genotyped donors of the cohort, an average of about 240,000 unique TCR beta nucleotide sequences per donor were sequenced, and approximately 17% of those sequences were non-productive. An early release covering just under 650 HLA-typed donors comprised approximately 290 gigabases of sequencing data and 85 million to 100 million unique TCR sequences. Both class I and class II loci were covered by HLA typing, at four-digit resolution. An earlier analysis of around 540 of the donors applied high-throughput TCR beta sequencing to assess whether each TCR beta V gene segment acted as functional or pseudogenic. Among the approximately 420 genotyped donors, about 85% belonged to the genetic ancestry cluster associated with self-reported Caucasian donors. Because of strong linkage in the cohort, four or five DR-DQ haplotypes were treated as single units for association and clustering. Paper-wide results and their limitations: In the study, 150 to 200 TCR beta chains were listed as associated with cytomegalovirus. In an earlier analysis of more than 500 of the donors, most TCR beta V segments appeared in productive rearrangements about 87% or about 30% of the time, broadly matching IMGT annotations. According to the authors, the approach could potentially be generalized to other disease states and immunological phenotypes. Because counts were too low, fewer than 20 rarely observed V segments, including chromosome 9 orphons, were excluded from the earlier analysis of some 540 of the donors. In this cohort, only TCR beta chains were sequenced, and detectable features were limited by the absence of alpha or paired-chain data. A further reported finding was that TCR beta sequences accurately predicted the HLA-A and HLA-B alleles for most subjects in the first cohort. Linkage disequilibrium might explain the correlated functional status among segregating V segments, but an unknown experimental factor could not be ruled out. At a false discovery rate of 0.05, a later analysis linked some 17,000 TCR beta sequences to specific HLA alleles. CMV serostatus was the only immune exposure information available for the cohort. Compared with the 666-donor mean, donors in an Asian-associated ancestry cluster had fewer N-insertions in productive TCRs, according to a later genetic analysis. A later analysis reported that several top co-occurrence clusters appeared linked to parvovirus B19, influenza, CMV and Epstein-Barr virus. In a later analysis, most CMV-associated TCR beta chains were found to appear HLA-restricted, with HLA associations seemingly driven largely by CMV exposure. In vitro tests confirmed that a few of the cytomegalovirus-associated TCR beta chains recognize cytomegalovirus antigens. In a later analysis, HLA-associated TCR beta chains were found to be more clonally expanded and to have lower generation probabilities than equally common non-associated chains. An association between a missense DCLRE1C variant and V-gene and J-gene trimming of TCR beta chains was found in a later genetic analysis and replicated in an independent cohort. Cytomegalovirus status was reported to be diagnosed by the classifier with high specificity and sensitivity in both the original and validation cohorts. A group of highly shared sequence variants was considered likely to be a technical artifact of the sequencing pipeline. Most TCR sequences were seen in very few donors, while some public TCRs were found in many individuals. In a later analysis, TCR association rates were found to vary across HLA loci, with the most associated TCRs seen for DRB1 alleles and the fewest for HLA-C alleles. Presence/absence analyses assumed roughly uniform sequencing depth across donors, an assumption that may not hold. Because HLA typing was unavailable for some donors at each locus, only the typed subset was used in association tests. Assigning TCR associations to individual alleles was difficult when HLA alleles, especially DR and DQ, strongly co-occurred.

For this clone: There is no known antigen for this receptor. The record has no base qualities; no much larger clone is one base away.

The cohort was made up of about 670 healthy bone marrow donors. All cohort members were sampled while nominally healthy, although unrecorded immune exposures were likely present. The donor tested CMV seropositive, placing the donor among the 250 to 350 seropositive members of the cohort. A peripheral blood sample was provided by each donor, and peripheral blood mononuclear cells were used for TCR beta sequencing. Genomic DNA extraction from the blood cell samples was performed with the Qiagen DNeasy Blood Extraction Kit. The library was built by means of the immunoSEQ multiplex PCR assay. For the multiplex PCR, a mixture combining 60 forward primers for TCR Vbeta segments and 13 reverse primers for TCR Jbeta segments was used. Amplification of the CDR3 region of rearranged TCR beta genes was performed with a multiplex PCR assay on genomic DNA. The amplified TCR beta libraries were sequenced on the Illumina HiSeq System as 87-base-pair reads. Under the source paper's analysis protocol: Across the 500 to 700 repertoires, a later analysis counted tens of millions of unique TCR beta chains, roughly 11 million of which were shared by at least two donors. Raw reads were error-corrected and collapsed into unique sequences by a nearest-neighbor algorithm in which closely related sequences were merged to remove PCR and sequencing errors. CDR3 sequences were aligned to IMGT reference sequences to assign V, D and J gene segments. For a sequence to be retained, at least a six-nucleotide match to both a V gene segment and a J gene segment was required. A rearrangement counted as productive if the CDR3 had no stop codons and remained in frame with V and J, and every other rearrangement counted as non-productive. Following IMGT convention, CDR3 was defined as the stretch from the second conserved V-encoded cysteine to the conserved J-encoded phenylalanine. The earlier analysis of fewer than 700 of the donors excluded sequences that lacked an unambiguous match to a single V gene segment. In an earlier analysis of a few hundred of the donors, V segments were called functional above 56.7% productive rearrangements and were called segregating when the between-donor standard deviation exceeded 5%. A statistical classification framework was built for diagnosing cytomegalovirus status from the catalog of TCR beta chain sequences. A later analysis assigned V and J genes by comparing TCR nucleotide sequences with IMGT/GENE-DB human TR gene sequences. A later analysis assigned CDR3 sequences and most-parsimonious VDJ recombination scenarios with the TCRdist pipeline. In a later analysis, each TCR beta chain was defined by its CDR3 amino acid sequence together with its V-gene family, and reads without a unique V-gene family were excluded. A later analysis removed over 500 highly shared, low-generation-probability nucleotide sequences to deal with suspected cross-contamination and a sequencing artifact. For each public chain, a later analysis derived a clonal expansion index from normalized ranks of inferred template counts within each repertoire. In a later analysis, generation probabilities were computed with a VDJ recombination model fitted to out-of-frame rearrangements, and the resulting probabilities were checked against IGoR. In a later analysis, TCR-TCR, TCR-HLA and TCR-CMV co-occurrence was scored with hypergeometric tests, and a repertoire-size bias correction was applied to TCR pairs. In a later analysis, false discovery rates were estimated by permuting HLA or CMV assignments 20 times. A later analysis grouped co-occurring TCRs with DBSCAN, adding TCRdist sequence similarity when clustering within HLA-allele-positive subsets. Co-occurrence clustering excluded repertoires with fewer than 30,000 or more than 120,000 public chains, plus five with anomalous nucleotide sharing. TCRdb stores this immuneACCESS table with in-frame sequences only. Part of the clones is absent; in the studies checked, under half of the shortfall reflects unresolved V genes, and no reason is known for the rest. Clone size and the V and J calls come from that table; the DNA yielded D and trimming. The sample table lists around 90,000 clones, 62% of them with a count of one. The top ten clonotypes cover 4.5% to 7% of the sample.

The receptor's source is a woman in her 30s in good health and CMV-seropositive. The sequenced sample consisted of PBMCs.

Here is the DNA: TGTGCCAGCACCCTACAAGGGGCGCGAGCTTTCTTT. Its product reads: CASTLQGARAFF. The chain links TRBV28 with TRBJ1-1; a weak D assignment points to TRBD1 (5 bases agree). CDR1 and CDR2, looked up from the germline V gene, are MDHEN and SYDVKM. The CDR3 goes from the cysteine to the phenylalanine over 12 residues. CDR3 DNA only is kept here, 36 bases in frame from base 1. V loses 7 bases of germline sequence and J loses 10 bases, and the interval between the two ends is 16 bases.